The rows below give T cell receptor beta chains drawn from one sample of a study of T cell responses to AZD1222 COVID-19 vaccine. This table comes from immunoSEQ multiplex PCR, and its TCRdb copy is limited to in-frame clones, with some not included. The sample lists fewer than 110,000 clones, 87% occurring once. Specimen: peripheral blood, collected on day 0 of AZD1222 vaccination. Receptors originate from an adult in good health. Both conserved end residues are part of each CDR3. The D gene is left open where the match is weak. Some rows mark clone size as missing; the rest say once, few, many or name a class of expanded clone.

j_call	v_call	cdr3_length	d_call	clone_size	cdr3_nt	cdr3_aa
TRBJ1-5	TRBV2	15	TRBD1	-	TGTGCCAGCAGTGACTTGGGACAGGGCCATCAGCCCCAGCATTTT	CASSDLGQGHQPQHF
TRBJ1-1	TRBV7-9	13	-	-	TGTGCCAGCAGCTCAACCATGGGGGGGGAAGCTTTCTTT	CASSSTMGGEAFF
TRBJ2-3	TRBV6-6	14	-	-	TGTGCCAGCTTACTCGATGAGTACACAGATACGCAGTATTTT	CASLLDEYTDTQYF
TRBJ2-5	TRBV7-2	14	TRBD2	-	TGTGCCAGCAGCTTAGCTCGACTAGCCGAGACCCAGTACTTC	CASSLARLAETQYF
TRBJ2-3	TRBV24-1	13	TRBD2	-	TGTGCCACCAGCACTAGCGGGACCGATACGCAGTATTTT	CATSTSGTDTQYF
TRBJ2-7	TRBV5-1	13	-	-	TGCGCCAGCAGCTTGGACAGACCCTACGAGCAGTACTTC	CASSLDRPYEQYF
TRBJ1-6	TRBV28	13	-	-	TGTGCCAGCATGGGACGGAGGAATTCACCCCTCCACTTT	CASMGRRNSPLHF
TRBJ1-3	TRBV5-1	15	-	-	TGCGCCAGCAGCTTCTCAGGGTCCTCTGGAAACACCATATATTTT	CASSFSGSSGNTIYF
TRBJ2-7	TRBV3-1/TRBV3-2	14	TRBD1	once	TGTGCCAGCAGCCTAACAGGGGATAGGTACGAGCAGTACTTC	CASSLTGDRYEQYF
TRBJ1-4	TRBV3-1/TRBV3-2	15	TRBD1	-	TGTGCCAGCAGCCCTCCAGGGGGGCTTGGTGAAAAACTGTTTTTT	CASSPPGGLGEKLFF
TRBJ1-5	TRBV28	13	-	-	TGTGCCAGCAGTTTACCCCCTATGGAGGCCCAGCATTTT	CASSLPPMEAQHF
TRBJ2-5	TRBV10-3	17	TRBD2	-	TGTGCCATCAGCGGGACTAGCGGGGGGTCCTTTCAAGAGACCCAGTACTTC	CAISGTSGGSFQETQYF
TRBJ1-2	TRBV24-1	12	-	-	TGTGCCACCCGAGACCCTCTCTATGGCTACACCTTC	CATRDPLYGYTF
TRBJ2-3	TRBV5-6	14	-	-	TGTGCCAGCAGCTTGGGAGCTTTGGCAGATACGCAGTATTTT	CASSLGALADTQYF
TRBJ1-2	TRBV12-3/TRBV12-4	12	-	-	TGTGCCAGCAGCCCAGATAACTATGGCTACACCTTC	CASSPDNYGYTF
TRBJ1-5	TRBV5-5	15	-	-	TGTGCCAGCAGCCCCGGTGGCAGCCGCTATCAGCCCCAGCATTTT	CASSPGGSRYQPQHF
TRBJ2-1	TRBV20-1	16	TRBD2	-	TGCAGTGCTAGTGGAGGGTCTAGCGGTTCCTACAATGAGCAGTTCTTC	CSASGGSSGSYNEQFF
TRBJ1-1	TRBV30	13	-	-	TGTGCCTGGAGTGTCGGCCCGAACACTGAAGCTTTCTTT	CAWSVGPNTEAFF
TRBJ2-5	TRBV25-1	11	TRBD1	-	TGTGGAGCAGGGGGCGGGGAGACCCAGTACTTC	CGAGGGETQYF
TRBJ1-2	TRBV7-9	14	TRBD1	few	TGTGCCAGCAGCTTTATCCTTGACAGGGGCGGCTACACCTTC	CASSFILDRGGYTF
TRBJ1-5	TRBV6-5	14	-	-	TGTGCCAGCAGCTCCTGGGGGGCTGGGGAGCCCCAGCATTTT	CASSSWGAGEPQHF
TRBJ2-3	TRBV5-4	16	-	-	TGTGCCAGCAGCTTGAGGGATCTGGGCACCACAGATACGCAGTATTTT	CASSLRDLGTTDTQYF
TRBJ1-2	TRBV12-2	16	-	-	TGTGCAAGTCGCTTAGAGCGGGACAGACCTAACTATGGCTACACCTTC	CASRLERDRPNYGYTF
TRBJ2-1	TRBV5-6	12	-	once	TGTGCCAGCAGCTGGGGGAAAAATGAGCAGTTCTTC	CASSWGKNEQFF
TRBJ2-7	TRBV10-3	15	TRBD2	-	TGTGCCATCAGGGGAGAAGCGGGAGGGCCTGGCGAGCAGTACTTC	CAIRGEAGGPGEQYF
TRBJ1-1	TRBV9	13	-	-	TGTGCCAGCAGCGAGGGGCAGCACACTGAAGCTTTCTTT	CASSEGQHTEAFF
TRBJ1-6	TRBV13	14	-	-	TGTGCCAGCAGCTTGGGTTCCTATAATTCACCCCTCCACTTT	CASSLGSYNSPLHF
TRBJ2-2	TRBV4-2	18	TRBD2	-	TGTGCCAGCAGCCAATACGTGGGCGGGGGGACGAACACCGGGGAGCTGTTTTTT	CASSQYVGGGTNTGELFF
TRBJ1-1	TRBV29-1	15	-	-	TGCAGCGTCGGTCCCCTCGGGAGCCCAAACACTGAAGCTTTCTTT	CSVGPLGSPNTEAFF
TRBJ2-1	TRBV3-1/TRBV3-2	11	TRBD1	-	TGTGCCAGCAGCCATGGGGACAGGGGATTCTTC	CASSHGDRGFF
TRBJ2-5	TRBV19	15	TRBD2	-	TGTGCCAGTAGTATCCCCCGGGGGGGGCGGGAGACCCAGTACTTC	CASSIPRGGRETQYF
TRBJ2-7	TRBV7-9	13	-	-	TGTGCCAGCAGAGGAAGCCTAACCTACGAGCAGTACTTC	CASRGSLTYEQYF